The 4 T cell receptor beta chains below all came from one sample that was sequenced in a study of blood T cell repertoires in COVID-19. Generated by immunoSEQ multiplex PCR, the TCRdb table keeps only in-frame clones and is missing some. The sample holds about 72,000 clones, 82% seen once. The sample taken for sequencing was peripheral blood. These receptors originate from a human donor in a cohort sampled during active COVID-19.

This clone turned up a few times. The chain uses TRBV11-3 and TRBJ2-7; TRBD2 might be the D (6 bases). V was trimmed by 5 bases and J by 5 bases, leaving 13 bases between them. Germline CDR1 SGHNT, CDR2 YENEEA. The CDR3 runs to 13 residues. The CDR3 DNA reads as TGTGCCAGCAGCCCCTCATGGAGGGACGAGCAGTACTTC. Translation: CASSPSWRDEQYF.

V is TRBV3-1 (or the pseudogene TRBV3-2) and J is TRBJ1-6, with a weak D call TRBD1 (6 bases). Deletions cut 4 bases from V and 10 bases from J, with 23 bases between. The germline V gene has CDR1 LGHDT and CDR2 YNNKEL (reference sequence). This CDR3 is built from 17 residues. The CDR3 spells CASSRRWDTFRSSPLHF. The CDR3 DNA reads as TGTGCCAGCAGCCGACGATGGGACACTTTCAGAAGCTCACCCCTCCACTTT.

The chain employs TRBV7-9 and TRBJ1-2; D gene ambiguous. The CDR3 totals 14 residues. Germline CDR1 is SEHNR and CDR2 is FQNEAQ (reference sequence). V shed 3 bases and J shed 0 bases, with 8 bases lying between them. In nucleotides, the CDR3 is TGTGCCAGCAGCTTTGGCAGATCTAACTATGGCTACACCTTC. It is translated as CASSFGRSNYGYTF.

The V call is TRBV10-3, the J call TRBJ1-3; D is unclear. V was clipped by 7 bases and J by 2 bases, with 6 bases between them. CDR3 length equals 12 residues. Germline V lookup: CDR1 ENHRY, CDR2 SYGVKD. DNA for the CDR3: TGTGCCATCAACGGGGCTGGAAACACCATATATTTT. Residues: CAINGAGNTIYF.